Shown below are 21 T cell receptor beta chains from a single sample sequenced in a study of blood T cell repertoires in COVID-19. Profiling relied on immunoSEQ multiplex PCR, and the TCRdb table lists in-frame clones only, not all of them. This table has 95,000 to 150,000 clones, about 85% appearing once. The sample was peripheral blood. Receptors were obtained from a woman older than 75 with COVID-19, enrolled during active disease.

The chain employs TRBV11-2 and TRBJ2-7; no definite D call. Per the germline V gene, CDR1 is SGHAT and CDR2 is FQNNGV. V lost 0 bases to trimming and J lost 6 bases, with 3 bases between them. There are 11 residues in the CDR3. The CDR3: CASSLDREQYF. Here the CDR3 DNA reads TGTGCCAGCAGCTTAGATCGCGAGCAGTACTTC. The variable domain in full, with the rest retrieved from reference TRBV11-2 and TRBJ2-7, is EAGVAQSPRYKIIEKRQSVAFWCNPISGHATLYWYQQILGQGPKLLIQFQNNGVVDDSQLPKDRFSAERLKGVDSTLKIQPAKLEDSAVYLCASSLDREQYFGPGTRLTVT.

This chain connects TRBV6-5 to TRBJ2-7; TRBD2 aligns across 9 bases. V gave up 4 bases and J gave up 0 bases; unmatched junction bases: 7. The CDR3 runs 16 residues. Germline V CDR1 and CDR2: MNHEY, SVGAGI. CDR3 DNA: TGTGCCAGCAGTTTAAAGACTAGCGGACCCTCCTACGAGCAGTACTTC. It yields the protein CASSLKTSGPSYEQYF.

V is TRBV3-1 (or the pseudogene TRBV3-2) and J is TRBJ1-6, with TRBD1 matching over 8 bases. Germline V gives CDR1 LGHDT, CDR2 YNNKEL (reference sequence). The CDR3 consists of 15 residues. The V segment lost 1 base and the J segment 9 bases; nucleotides outside the gene matches: 5. The CDR3 spells CASSQGTGYGSPLHF. DNA for the CDR3: TGTGCCAGCAGCCAAGGGACAGGGTATGGTTCACCCCTCCACTTT.

J is TRBJ2-1 and V is TRBV6-5, with 7 bases aligning to TRBD1. This CDR3 comprises 15 residues. Germline V lookup: CDR1 MNHEY, CDR2 SVGAGI. V was pared by 6 bases and J by 4 bases, with 9 bases of the junction left unmatched. The CDR3 sequence: CASSRGSQGYNEQFF. The CDR3 DNA is TGTGCCAGCAGCAGGGGGAGCCAGGGTTACAATGAGCAGTTCTTC.

This chain joins TRBV6-6 and TRBJ2-1; 7 bases map to TRBD2. J was trimmed by 7 bases and V by 6 bases; bases with no gene match: 3. Per germline, CDR1 MNHNY and CDR2 SVGAGI (reference sequence). The CDR3 length is 12 residues. The CDR3 region has the DNA TGTGCCAGCAGCAATAGCGGGAATGAGCAGTTCTTC. Amino acid sequence: CASSNSGNEQFF.

This rearrangement joins TRBV5-1 to TRBJ2-7, with D unresolved. The V and J ends lost 5 bases and 7 bases respectively, with 16 bases between them. The CDR3 has 13 residues. CDR1 is SGHRS and CDR2 is YFSETQ in the germline V gene. This CDR3 is CASSSDWSREQYF. CDR3 DNA sequence: TGCGCCAGCAGTTCCGACTGGTCGCGGGAGCAGTACTTC.

The chain links TRBV4-3 to TRBJ2-7; 8 bases are a match to TRBD1. This CDR3 is 16 amino acids long. V shed 0 bases, J shed 6 bases, and the junction held 10 bases outside the gene matches. Germline loops: CDR1 LGHNA, CDR2 YSLEER. In DNA, the CDR3 is TGCGCCAGCAGCCAAGATCCTAGGACAGGGAATGGCGAGCAGTACTTC. Protein product: CASSQDPRTGNGEQYF.

The J gene is TRBJ2-1, the V gene TRBV29-1, with 9 positions matching TRBD2. This CDR3 is 15 amino acids long. J gave up 9 bases and V 0 bases, and 9 bases lay outside the gene matches. Germline V gene lookup returns CDR1 SQVTM and CDR2 ANQGSEA. The DNA of the CDR3 is TGCAGCGTTGAAGAATACAGCGGGAGGACGGGTGAGCAGTTCTTC. This encodes CSVEEYSGRTGEQFF.

This clone was seen many times. This chain uses TRBV29-1 with TRBJ1-1, with D possibly being TRBD1 (5 bases). The germline V gene encodes CDR1 SQVTM and CDR2 ANQGSEA. The V and J ends lost 3 bases and 5 bases respectively, with 13 bases between them. CDR3 length: 13 residues. CDR3 region: CSVDNGGGTEAFF. CDR3 sequence (DNA): TGCAGCGTTGATAACGGGGGGGGTACTGAAGCTTTCTTT.

The rearrangement joins TRBV3-1 (or the pseudogene TRBV3-2) to TRBJ1-2; no definite D call. This CDR3 is 13 amino acids long. Per the germline V gene, CDR1 is LGHDT and CDR2 is YNNKEL (reference sequence). Trimming cost V 1 base and J 5 bases, with 8 bases left between them. CDR3 coding DNA: TGTGCCAGCAGCCAAGTAACCGGGTATGGCTACACCTTC. Residues: CASSQVTGYGYTF.

The chain links TRBV7-2 to TRBJ2-1, with 10 bases matching TRBD1. V was pared by 8 bases and J by 5 bases, with 3 bases of the junction left unmatched. The CDR3 totals 13 residues. The germline gives CDR1 SGHTA, CDR2 FQGNSA. Written as DNA, the CDR3 is TGTGCCAGCGGGACAGGGGCTAACAATGAGCAGTTCTTC. Residues: CASGTGANNEQFF.

The chain employs TRBV19 and TRBJ1-5; 10 bases are a match to TRBD1. The length of the CDR3 is 17 residues. The V and J ends lost 2 bases and 0 bases, in that order; junction bases with no gene match: 4. Germline V gene data show CDR1 as LNHDA and CDR2 as SQIVND (reference sequence). In nucleotides, the CDR3 is TGTGCCAGTAGTATAATAGGGACAGGGGATAGCAATCAGCCCCAGCATTTT. Residues: CASSIIGTGDSNQPQHF.

This rearrangement joins TRBV27 to TRBJ1-1, with D possibly matching TRBD1 (5 bases). CDR1 MNHEY and CDR2 SMNVEV come from the germline V gene (reference sequence). The germline V and J ends were trimmed by 3 bases and 4 bases, with 12 bases remaining between them. The CDR3 spans 14 residues. DNA for the CDR3: TGTGCCAGCAGTTTTCTCGCGGGGGGCACTGAAGCTTTCTTT. Protein: CASSFLAGGTEAFF.

The chain combines TRBV19 with TRBJ2-6, with D possibly matching TRBD1 (7 bases). This CDR3 comprises 15 residues. CDR1 and CDR2 from the germline V gene are LNHDA and SQIVND (reference sequence). The V end was cut by 9 bases, the J end by 2 bases, with 14 bases between. The CDR3 DNA is TGTGCCAGCCATTTCAGGGGGGCTGGGGCCAACGTCCTGACTTTC. As protein: CASHFRGAGANVLTF.

The V and J genes are TRBV6-5 and TRBJ2-1; perhaps TRBD1 as D (5 bases). CDR3 size: 16 residues. Trimming took off 0 bases at V and 1 base at J, with 10 bases between the two ends. Germline CDR1 and CDR2: MNHEY and SVGAGI. CDR3 nucleotide sequence: TGTGCCAGCAGTTACTCACAGGCGCGATCCTACAATGAGCAGTTCTTC. Translating it yields CASSYSQARSYNEQFF.

The chain uses TRBV3-1 (or the pseudogene TRBV3-2) and TRBJ2-3, with 8 bases lining up with TRBD1. V was clipped by 4 bases and J by 6 bases; unmatched bases: 9. The germline CDR1 and CDR2 sequences are LGHDT and YNNKEL (reference sequence). This CDR3 contains 15 residues. The chain's CDR3 is CASSRAGGHLDTQYF. The CDR3 nucleotides are TGTGCCAGCAGCCGAGCAGGGGGCCACCTCGATACGCAGTATTTT.

The genes are TRBV5-4 and TRBJ2-5; 14 nucleotides agree with TRBD2. The CDR3 is 17 amino acids. Looked up from germline, CDR1 is SGHNT and CDR2 is YYREEE (reference sequence). The J segment lost 4 bases and the V segment lost 3 bases, leaving 8 bases of the junction unmatched. As DNA, the CDR3 is TGTGCCAGCAGCTGGGGGACTAGCGGGAGTCGCGGAGAGACCCAGTACTTC. It yields the protein CASSWGTSGSRGETQYF.

The chain links TRBV28 to TRBJ2-5; D may be TRBD2 (5 bases). Germline CDR1 reads MDHEN; CDR2 reads SYDVKM. With 8 bases removed from V and 5 bases from J, the gap between germline ends came to 18 bases. This CDR3 comprises 14 residues. The CDR3 spells CASGRGWVVETQYF. Written as DNA, the CDR3 is TGTGCCAGCGGGAGAGGGTGGGTAGTCGAGACCCAGTACTTC. Based on the CDR3 plus reference TRBV28 and TRBJ2-5, the full variable domain is DVKVTQSSRYLVKRTGEKVFLECVQDMDHENMFWYRQDPGLGLRLIYFSYDVKMKEKGDIPEGYSVSREKKERFSLILESASTNQTSMYLCASGRGWVVETQYFGPGTRLLVL.

V usage is TRBV20-1 and J usage is TRBJ2-3, with 10 bases lining up with TRBD1. From germline, CDR1 is DFQATT and CDR2 SNEGSKA (reference sequence). The CDR3 has 14 residues. The J segment lost 1 base and the V segment lost 6 bases, leaving 4 bases of the junction unmatched. The CDR3 here is CSASGTGGTDTQYF. CDR3 bases: TGCAGTGCCAGTGGGACAGGGGGCACAGATACGCAGTATTTT.

The chain combines TRBV7-3 with TRBJ2-7; the match to TRBD2 covers 15 bases. Germline CDR1 reads SGHTA; CDR2 reads FQGTGA. V gave up 4 bases and J gave up 5 bases; unmatched junction bases: 9. The CDR3 spans 17 residues. The CDR3 coding sequence is TGTGCCAGCAGCTCCCGGACTAGCGGGAGGGCCCAAGACGAGCAGTACTTC. Protein product: CASSSRTSGRAQDEQYF.

The chain uses TRBV19 and TRBJ2-2; 7 positions agree with TRBD1. This CDR3 has 14 amino acids. Germline trimming cut 6 bases from V and 5 bases from J; bases unmatched to any gene: 6. Germline V gene data show CDR1 as LNHDA and CDR2 as SQIVND (reference sequence). Here the CDR3 DNA reads TGTGCCAGTAGCGGACAGGCTATGACCGGGGAGCTGTTTTTT. This translates into CASSGQAMTGELFF.